This T cell receptor (beta chain) was obtained from a study of control samples from healthy donors and cancer patients. The V end lost 2 bases, the J end lost 3 bases, and 7 bases lay between the germline ends. CDR3 length: 13 residues. The germline V gene encodes CDR1 MGHRA and CDR2 YSYEKL. Profiled with immunoSEQ multiplex PCR; TCRdb holds only in-frame clones, not every one. The sample yields about 140,000 clones, less than 95% seen once. This sequence joins TRBV4-1 and TRBJ2-5, with D perhaps TRBD2 (5 bases). This TCR came from a man between 18 and 35 years old in good health. The sequenced sample consisted of blood. CDR3 in amino acids: CASSQLAKETQYF. The CDR3 nucleotides are TGCGCCAGCAGCCAACTAGCTAAAGAGACCCAGTACTTC.